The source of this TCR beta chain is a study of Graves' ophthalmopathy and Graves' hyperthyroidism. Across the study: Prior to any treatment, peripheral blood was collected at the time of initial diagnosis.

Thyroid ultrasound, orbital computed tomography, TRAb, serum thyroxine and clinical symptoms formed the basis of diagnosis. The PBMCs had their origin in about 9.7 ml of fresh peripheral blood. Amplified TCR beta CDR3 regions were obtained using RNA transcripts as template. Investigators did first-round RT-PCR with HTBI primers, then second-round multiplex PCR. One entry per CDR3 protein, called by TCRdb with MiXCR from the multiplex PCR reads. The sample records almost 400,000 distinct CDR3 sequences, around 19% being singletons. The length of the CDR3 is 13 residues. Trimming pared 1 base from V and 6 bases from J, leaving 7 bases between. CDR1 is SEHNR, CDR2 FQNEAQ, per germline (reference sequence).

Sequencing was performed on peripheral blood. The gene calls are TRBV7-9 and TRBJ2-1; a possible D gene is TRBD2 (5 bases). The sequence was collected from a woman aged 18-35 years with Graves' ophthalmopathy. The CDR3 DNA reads TGTGCCAGCAGCTTAGGGGCGGGCAATGAGCAGTTCTTC. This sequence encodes CASSLGAGNEQFF.